A selection of T cell receptor beta chains follows, all from one sample in a study of T cell responses to AZD1222 COVID-19 vaccine. Clones were read by immunoSEQ multiplex PCR, and TCRdb kept only the in-frame ones, dropping some. The sample gives about 140,000 clones, 92% of which show up once; roughly 2.3% is in the top ten. This specimen consisted of peripheral blood, obtained on day 0 of AZD1222 vaccination. The receptors were gathered from an adult in good health. Each CDR3 is given with its conserved first and last residue. Each record gives: J gene, V gene, CDR3 protein.

TRBJ2-7	TRBV5-6	CASRQSSPYEQYF
TRBJ1-5	TRBV7-9	CASSLAMDDGSNQPQHF
TRBJ2-2	TRBV7-2	CASSLASHRELFF
TRBJ2-7	TRBV7-3	CASSKDQVLYEQYF
TRBJ1-6	TRBV5-6	CASSLPWSESYNSPLHF
TRBJ2-7	TRBV7-2	CASSAGQSSYEQYF
TRBJ2-7	TRBV7-9	CASSKQGVSYEQYF
TRBJ2-5	TRBV9	CASSVSEETQYF
TRBJ1-4	TRBV25-1	CASSEYRGSDEKLFF
TRBJ1-2	TRBV3-1/TRBV3-2	CASSQGAGDYGYTF
TRBJ1-6	TRBV15	CATSRMTGGLNNSPLHF
TRBJ1-1	TRBV12-3/TRBV12-4	CASSFGNGGAFF
TRBJ1-3	TRBV7-2	CASEWGGRAGNTIYF
TRBJ1-4	TRBV30	CAWSVQRNEKLFF
TRBJ2-5	TRBV20-1	CSARKETQYF
TRBJ1-4	TRBV5-1	CASSAAGITNEKLFF
TRBJ2-2	TRBV5-4	CASSSSRSGELFF
TRBJ2-1	TRBV7-6	CASSLVTGGPDEQFF
TRBJ2-2	TRBV4-2	CASSQDWRGRRNTGELFF
TRBJ2-7	TRBV28	CASSLGQGTYEQYF
TRBJ1-2	TRBV6-2/TRBV6-3	CASSRRDRKSYGYTF
TRBJ1-1	TRBV7-2	CASTTPVGYTEAFF
TRBJ2-2	TRBV10-3	CAITEEPNTGELFF
TRBJ2-5	TRBV19	CGGGQETQYF
TRBJ1-3	TRBV4-1	CASSQGGGRGSGNTIYF
TRBJ1-6	TRBV7-2	CASSHGPGVNSPLHF
TRBJ1-6	TRBV27	CASSSGRINNSPLHF
TRBJ2-7	TRBV5-1	CASSLEGRPGRDYEQYF
TRBJ1-3	TRBV18	CASSLRTDSGNTIYF
TRBJ2-7	TRBV10-3	CAISESGASGRYEQYF
TRBJ1-5	TRBV3-1/TRBV3-2	CASSQESGRNNQPQHF
TRBJ2-6	TRBV5-1	CASSLLGTGANVLTF
TRBJ2-5	TRBV7-2	CASSYRSTSGGAVTQYF
TRBJ2-5	TRBV6-5	CASSPGRGVETQYF
TRBJ2-1	TRBV5-1	CASMPPPTGRRHDEQFF
TRBJ1-5	TRBV28	CASSSGGSHQPQHF
TRBJ2-3	TRBV9	CASSVETGGRDTQYF
TRBJ2-7	TRBV14	CASSQGLAGAEQYF
TRBJ1-5	TRBV6-6	CASSYGLNQPQHF
TRBJ1-2	TRBV24-1	CATSTSDYYGYTF
TRBJ2-7	TRBV19	CATKGGALNEQYF
TRBJ2-1	TRBV19	CASRPGPWTSIYNEQFF
TRBJ1-3	TRBV9	CASSVGGSSSGNTIYF
TRBJ2-3	TRBV3-1/TRBV3-2	CASSPWARGYTDTQYF
TRBJ2-7	TRBV9	CASSVEPGAIHEQYF
TRBJ2-1	TRBV5-1	CASSLVSGAGNEQFF
TRBJ2-2	TRBV9	CASSRDRLTGELFF
TRBJ1-5	TRBV6-5	CASTLGGNNQPQHF
TRBJ2-1	TRBV20-1	CSATDRSEQFF
TRBJ2-6	TRBV19	CASSVTGLGANVLTF